These 9 T cell receptor beta chains originate from one sample sequenced in a study of regulatory T cells in long-lasting Graves disease. Time point noted: newly diagnosed GD, antithyroid drugs for less than 3 months. Making the TCR library involved RNA that had been extracted from PBMCs. Through Arm-PCR of CDR3 regions and iRepertoire HTBI primers, TCR beta libraries were built. TCRdb re-called the multiplex PCR reads through MiXCR, storing one row per CDR3 protein. The table shows hundreds of thousands of distinct CDR3 sequences, with 15% to 20% occurring only once. These data were also reused for a study on T cells in Graves' hyperthyroidism and ophthalmopathy.

Source: peripheral blood mononuclear cells (PBMCs), taken at new diagnosis, from a patient treated with antithyroid drugs. Source of these receptors: a woman aged 35-65 years with Graves disease.

This clonotype has a handful of counts. For the CDR3, the DNA is TGCAGTGCTAGAAGGACAGGCGAGCTCGGTTCACCCCTCCACTTT. The encoded protein is CSARRTGELGSPLHF. The chain carries TRBV20-1 and TRBJ1-6, with 7 positions matching TRBD1. The J segment lost 9 bases and the V segment lost 2 bases, leaving 10 bases of the junction unmatched. The CDR3 contains 15 residues. Looked up from germline, CDR1 is DFQATT and CDR2 is SNEGSKA (reference sequence).

The sample holds one count of this clonotype. The rearrangement uses TRBV9 and TRBJ2-7; TRBD2 agrees at 15 bases. The length of the CDR3 is 16 residues. Germline V lookup: CDR1 SGDLS, CDR2 YYNGEE. After removal of 2 bases from V and 2 bases from J, the junction contained 2 bases not matched to a gene. CDR3 residues: CASSVGLAGGPYEQYF. The CDR3 DNA is TGTGCCAGCAGCGTTGGACTAGCGGGGGGGCCCTACGAGCAGTACTTC.

As for this clonotype: Possible read error: a much larger clone is one base away. In DNA, the CDR3 is TGTGCCAGCAGCCAAGGGGCAACAGGGGGAGGAGGCTACACCTTC. This sequence encodes CASSQGATGGGGYTF. The rearrangement uses TRBV3-1 and TRBJ1-2; 8 positions match TRBD1. V gave up 1 base and J gave up 8 bases; unmatched junction bases: 9. This CDR3 is built from 15 residues. The germline CDR1 and CDR2 sequences are LGHDT and YNNKEL (reference sequence).

With regard to this clonotype: This may be a read error, as it is one base from a much larger clone. The chain links TRBV2 to TRBJ1-6, with 7 positions matching TRBD1. Germline-derived CDR1 and CDR2 are SNHLY and FYNNEI. The CDR3 spans 15 residues. CDR3 amino acids: CASREPGQYNSPPHF. CDR3 nucleotides: TGTGCCAGCAGAGAACCGGGACAGTATAATTCACCCCCCCACTTT.

This clonotype was detected a few times. The genes are TRBV7-8 and TRBJ2-6; 11 bases match TRBD1. This CDR3 is 18 amino acids long. The V segment lost 5 bases and the J segment 0 bases; nucleotides outside the gene matches: 6. In germline, CDR1 is SGHVS, CDR2 FQNEAQ. The CDR3 sequence is CASSPRTGGISGANVLTF. The CDR3, as DNA: TGTGCCAGCAGCCCCCGGACAGGGGGCATCTCTGGGGCCAACGTCCTGACTTTC.

This clonotype was seen ten or more times. DNA for the CDR3: TGTGCCAGCAGTTCAGGGGCACGTAGGAGCAATCAGCCCCAGCATTTT. It encodes CASSSGARRSNQPQHF. The chain joins TRBV12-3 or TRBV12-4 to TRBJ1-5, with D perhaps TRBD1 (6 bases). Trimming removed 4 bases from V and 1 base from J, with 14 bases in between. CDR3 length: 16 amino acids.

This clonotype has a handful of counts. The CDR3 region is CASSQSKLAGGREEQFF. CDR3 coding DNA: TGTGCCAGCAGCCAAAGCAAACTAGCGGGGGGGAGGGAAGAGCAGTTCTTC. The chain recombines TRBV7-6 with TRBJ2-1, with 13 bases aligning to TRBD2. The ends lost 5 bases at V and 10 bases at J; junction bases unmatched: 14. Germline CDR1 is SGHVS and CDR2 is FNYEAQ. This CDR3 region has 17 residues.

V usage is TRBV24-1 and J usage is TRBJ1-1, with D unresolved. The V gene lost 2 bases and the J gene lost 6 bases, with 18 bases spanning the gap. The CDR3 runs to 16 residues. Germline V CDR1 and CDR2: KGHDR, SFDVKD. CDR3 coding DNA: TGTGCCACCAGTGATTCCCCCCACACAAGTGTAGCTGAAGCTTTCTTT. Encoded protein: CATSDSPHTSVAEAFF.

This rearrangement joins TRBV6-1 to TRBJ2-6, with 12 nucleotides matching TRBD2. In germline, CDR1 is MNHNS, CDR2 SASEGT. V was pared by 6 bases and J by 0 bases, with 9 bases of the junction left unmatched. The CDR3 loop spans 19 amino acids. The CDR3 spells CASRTSGGRGGSGANVLTF. The CDR3, as DNA: TGTGCCAGCAGGACTAGCGGGGGACGAGGAGGCTCTGGGGCCAACGTCCTGACTTTC.